Below are 27 T cell receptor beta chains sequenced from a single sample in a study of cytomegalovirus exposure and HLA in healthy donors. 60 Vbeta and 13 Jbeta primers were used in PCR. Clones were read by immunoSEQ multiplex PCR, and TCRdb kept only the in-frame ones, dropping some. The sample has around 220,000 clones; around 85% are singletons. The sequenced sample consisted of PBMCs. The origin of the receptors is a girl aged 2 to 9 in good health and CMV-seronegative.

The chain combines TRBV18 with TRBJ2-1; 8 bases are shared with TRBD2. Per the germline V gene, CDR1 is KGHSH and CDR2 is LQKENI. The J segment lost 9 bases and the V segment lost 2 bases, leaving 6 bases of the junction unmatched. CDR3 length: 14 amino acids. The chain's CDR3 is CASSPGTRGSEQFF. Written as DNA, the CDR3 is TGTGCCAGCTCACCAGGGACTAGGGGCAGTGAGCAGTTCTTC.

This clone was detected only a few times. The rearrangement uses TRBV14 and TRBJ1-2; TRBD1 is a possible D gene (6 bases). This CDR3 has 14 amino acids. V shed 4 bases and J shed 1 base, with 10 bases lying between them. In germline, CDR1 is SGHDN, CDR2 FVKESK. The CDR3, as DNA: TGTGCCAGCAGCCGCTACAGGGATAACTATGGCTACACCTTC. Its protein product is CASSRYRDNYGYTF.

This clone was found once. The gene calls are TRBV5-6 and TRBJ2-7; 9 positions agree with TRBD1. Germline CDR1 SGHDT, CDR2 YYEEEE. This CDR3 comprises 16 residues. The junction had 16 bases not matched to a gene; V was cut back by 4 bases and J by 8 bases. The CDR3 spells CASSLGGGDRGGKQYF. The CDR3, as DNA: TGTGCCAGCAGCCTTGGGGGAGGAGACAGGGGGGGGAAGCAGTACTTC.

The chain carries TRBV6-5 and TRBJ2-7, with D perhaps TRBD2 (6 bases). V was trimmed by 11 bases and J by 2 bases, leaving 19 bases between them. Germline CDR1 reads MNHEY; CDR2 reads SVGAGI. The CDR3 contains 14 residues. CDR3 sequence reads: CACRRARGTYEQYF. The CDR3 DNA reads TGTGCCTGTCGGAGGGCGCGGGGCACCTACGAGCAGTACTTC.

V usage is TRBV9 and J usage is TRBJ1-1, with 8 bases fitting TRBD1. Germline V gives CDR1 SGDLS, CDR2 YYNGEE. V was clipped by 0 bases and J by 6 bases; unmatched bases: 13. The CDR3 sequence is 17 residues long. The DNA of the CDR3 is TGTGCCAGCAGCGTAGAAGGCAGGGGGCTTAAGTTCGCTGAAGCTTTCTTT. This encodes CASSVEGRGLKFAEAFF. The complete variable domain, with remaining parts taken from reference TRBV9 and TRBJ1-1, reads DSGVTQTPKHLITATGQRVTLRCSPRSGDLSVYWYQQSLDQGLQFLIQYYNGEERAKGNILERFSAQQFPDLHSELNLSSLELGDSALYFCASSVEGRGLKFAEAFFGQGTRLTVV.

The chain recombines TRBV6-5 with TRBJ1-2; the D is unclear. Trimming shortened V by 6 bases and J by 7 bases, and 21 bases separated the two germline ends. Germline V CDR1 and CDR2: MNHEY, SVGAGI. The CDR3 is 15 residues long. The CDR3 nucleotides are TGTGCCAGCAGCTGGACTGCCGGGAAAAAAAGTGGCTACACCTTC. Translated: CASSWTAGKKSGYTF.

This clone was seen more than once but under ten times. V usage is TRBV10-2 and J usage is TRBJ2-1; 9 bases match TRBD1. Per the germline V gene, CDR1 is WSHSY and CDR2 is SAAADI. Trimming cost V 7 bases and J 4 bases; bases outside gene matches: 8. The CDR3 has 15 residues. CDR3: CASTAGQGGYNEQFF. Here the CDR3 DNA reads TGCGCCAGCACAGCGGGACAGGGAGGATACAATGAGCAGTTCTTC.

This clone was counted once. The CDR3 protein is CASSRGQGETLAKNIQYF. DNA for the CDR3: TGTGCCAGCAGCCGGGGACAGGGGGAGACGCTAGCCAAAAACATTCAGTACTTC. The chain carries TRBV5-5 and TRBJ2-4; 11 nucleotides match TRBD1. Losses at the gene ends were 4 bases for V and 0 bases for J; bases not matched to a gene: 9. Germline CDR1 SGHKS, CDR2 YYEKEE (reference sequence). CDR3 length: 18 residues.

J is TRBJ2-4 and V is TRBV2; D is undetermined. The V end was cut by 5 bases, the J end by 0 bases, with 2 bases between. Germline V gives CDR1 SNHLY, CDR2 FYNNEI. The CDR3 length is 12 residues. CDR3 bases: TGTGCCAGCAGTCTAGCCAAAAACATTCAGTACTTC. Protein: CASSLAKNIQYF.

The chain couples TRBV6-5 to TRBJ1-2; the D is unclear. The CDR3 is made up of 13 amino acids. Trimming shortened V by 5 bases and J by 4 bases, and 11 bases separated the two germline ends. Germline V gene data show CDR1 as MNHEY and CDR2 as SVGAGI. CDR3 nucleotides: TGTGCCAGCAGTCCCTCGCAGGTCTATGGCTACACCTTC. Translated: CASSPSQVYGYTF.

The chain has TRBV4-1 and TRBJ1-1, with D possibly matching TRBD1 (5 bases). This CDR3 comprises 15 residues. Germline V gene lookup returns CDR1 MGHRA and CDR2 YSYEKL. Trimming took 3 bases from V and 0 from J, leaving 11 bases between them. CDR3 in DNA: TGCGCCAGCAGCCATGGCAGGGCCCTGAACACTGAAGCTTTCTTT. Translated: CASSHGRALNTEAFF.

The chain joins TRBV6-1 to TRBJ2-1; the D gene is possibly TRBD2 (5 bases). V gave up 5 bases and J gave up 8 bases, with 19 bases separating them. This CDR3 is 15 amino acids long. Looked up from germline, CDR1 is MNHNS and CDR2 is SASEGT. The chain's CDR3 is CASSLSPTTGDEQFF. As DNA, the CDR3 is TGTGCCAGCAGTCTCTCCCCGACGACCGGGGATGAGCAGTTCTTC.

The chain combines TRBV27 with TRBJ2-7, with D perhaps TRBD1 (5 bases). CDR1 and CDR2 from the germline V gene are MNHEY and SMNVEV (reference sequence). Trimming removed 5 bases from V and 5 bases from J, with 19 bases in between. This CDR3 is 15 amino acids long. The CDR3 nucleotides read TGTGCCAGCAGTCTAGGGCAGGGAAGATCAAACGAGCAGTACTTC. This encodes CASSLGQGRSNEQYF.

The chain employs TRBV5-5 and TRBJ2-3, with a possible D match to TRBD2 (6 bases). This CDR3 region has 14 residues. Germline V lookup: CDR1 SGHKS, CDR2 YYEKEE (reference sequence). The V and J ends lost 0 bases and 1 base respectively, with 6 bases between them. The CDR3 DNA reads TGTGCCAGCAGCTTGGCGGGGGGCACAGATACGCAGTATTTT. It translates to CASSLAGGTDTQYF.

This chain joins TRBV5-4 and TRBJ1-2, with TRBD1 identical over 7 bases. This CDR3 contains 13 residues. J was trimmed by 4 bases and V by 4 bases; bases with no gene match: 4. CDR1 is SGHNT, CDR2 YYREEE, per germline (reference sequence). CDR3 sequence reads: CASSQDRFYGYTF. CDR3 nucleotides: TGTGCCAGCAGCCAGGACAGGTTCTATGGCTACACCTTC.

This chain joins TRBV4-1 and TRBJ2-5, with TRBD1 matching 7 bases. The trim removed 0 bases at V and 4 bases at J, leaving 8 bases unmatched. The CDR3 spans 16 residues. The germline V gene encodes CDR1 MGHRA and CDR2 YSYEKL. The CDR3 DNA is TGCGCCAGCAGCCAAGATGTACACGAGGGGGCAGAGACCCAGTACTTC. Residues: CASSQDVHEGAETQYF.

CDR3 amino acids: CASSVGGRQHGYTF. CDR3 nucleotide sequence: TGTGCCAGCAGTGTGGGGGGGAGGCAGCATGGCTACACCTTC. This sequence joins TRBV6-1 and TRBJ1-2, with D maybe TRBD1 (5 bases). This CDR3 spans 14 amino acids. CDR1 and CDR2 from the germline V gene are MNHNS and SASEGT. V lost 4 bases, J lost 6 bases, and 15 bases lay in between.

The J gene is TRBJ1-2, the V gene TRBV5-6; 9 nucleotides agree with TRBD1. Germline V CDR1 and CDR2: SGHDT, YYEEEE. After removal of 3 bases from V and 6 bases from J, the junction contained 9 bases not matched to a gene. The CDR3 loop spans 15 amino acids. This chain's CDR3 is CASSSLQGAWDGYTF. Here the CDR3 DNA reads TGTGCCAGCAGCTCCCTACAGGGGGCTTGGGATGGCTACACCTTC.

The chain has TRBV13 and TRBJ1-1; no clear D gene. The CDR3 contains 15 residues. V was clipped by 8 bases and J by 0 bases, with 16 bases between them. Germline V gives CDR1 PRHDT, CDR2 FYEKMQ (reference sequence). CDR3 coding DNA: TGTGCCAGCTCCTTCGGGTCGGCGATGAACACTGAAGCTTTCTTT. This encodes CASSFGSAMNTEAFF.

This chain links TRBV18 with TRBJ2-7; TRBD2 matches 10 bases. The ends lost 1 base at V and 5 bases at J; junction bases unmatched: 17. Per the germline V gene, CDR1 is KGHSH and CDR2 is LQKENI. The CDR3 consists of 19 residues. CDR3 nucleotide sequence: TGTGCCAGCTCACCACGGGCCCTCAGACTAGCGGGTATGGCGGACGAGCAGTACTTC. The encoded protein is CASSPRALRLAGMADEQYF.

This clone showed up just a few times. This rearrangement joins TRBV4-2 to TRBJ1-4; D gene uncertain. CDR3 length: 15 residues. CDR1 is LGHNA, CDR2 YNFKEQ, per germline. The V gene lost 0 bases and the J gene lost 5 bases, with 10 bases spanning the gap. DNA of the CDR3: TGTGCCAGCAGCCAAGATAGAGCCCCCAATGAAAAACTGTTTTTT. Its protein product is CASSQDRAPNEKLFF.

V is TRBV19 and J is TRBJ1-5; tentatively, D is TRBD1 (6 bases). CDR1 is LNHDA, CDR2 SQIVND, per germline (reference sequence). The CDR3 has 16 residues. V lost 5 bases and J lost 8, with 22 bases in between. The DNA for the CDR3 is TGTGCCAGTAGTCCCAGCCAGGGGAGGGTTTACGAGCCCCAGCATTTT. The encoded protein is CASSPSQGRVYEPQHF. Complete variable domain (other parts from reference TRBV19 and TRBJ1-5): DGGITQSPKYLFRKEGQNVTLSCEQNLNHDAMYWYRQDPGQGLRLIYYSQIVNDFQKGDIAEGYSVSREKKESFPLTVTSAQKNPTAFYLCASSPSQGRVYEPQHFGDGTRLSIL.

The chain carries TRBV30 and TRBJ1-1; no reliable D call. CDR3 length: 14 residues. CDR1 GTSNPN and CDR2 SVGIG come from the germline V gene (reference sequence). V lost 2 bases and J 6 bases, leaving 16 bases between the germline ends. This CDR3 reads CAWSSAPRRPEAFF. The CDR3 coding sequence is TGTGCCTGGAGTTCGGCCCCGAGGAGGCCTGAAGCTTTCTTT.

With regard to this clone: One junction end does not reproduce the germline sequence, and a read error may be involved. The CDR3 nucleotides are TGTGCCACGATGGGTACCGGGGAGCTATTTTTT. Its protein product is CATMGTGELFF. This sequence joins TRBV10-3 and TRBJ2-2; TRBD2 might be the D (5 bases). Germline CDR1 ENHRY, CDR2 SYGVKD. CDR3 length: 11 amino acids.

The V gene is TRBV19, the J gene TRBJ1-5, with a possible D match to TRBD1 (5 bases). The CDR3 has 16 amino acids. V was shortened by 5 bases and J by 0 bases, with 14 bases between the two germline ends. Germline V gives CDR1 LNHDA, CDR2 SQIVND (reference sequence). The CDR3 reads CASSSTAVYSNQPQHF. For the CDR3, the DNA is TGTGCCAGTAGTTCGACAGCTGTATATAGCAATCAGCCCCAGCATTTT.

The rearrangement joins TRBV2 to TRBJ2-5, with 9 nucleotides matching TRBD2. The trim removed 1 base at V and 2 bases at J, leaving 5 bases unmatched. The CDR3 length is 16 residues. Germline lookup yields CDR1 SNHLY and CDR2 FYNNEI. In nucleotides, the CDR3 is TGTGCCAGCAGTGAAGAACCGGGACTAGCTCAAGAGACCCAGTACTTC. Translating gives CASSEEPGLAQETQYF.

This clone was seen just once. The chain is built from TRBV5-1 and TRBJ2-3; 12 bases are a match to TRBD2. This CDR3 comprises 18 residues. With 0 bases clipped from V and 4 bases from J, the junction kept 9 bases outside the gene matches. Germline V gene sequence: CDR1 SGHRS, CDR2 YFSETQ. The CDR3 sequence is CASSLGTSGAVFADTQYF. In DNA, the CDR3 is TGCGCCAGCAGCTTGGGGACTAGCGGGGCTGTTTTCGCAGATACGCAGTATTTT. Complete variable domain (other parts from reference TRBV5-1 and TRBJ2-3): KAGVTQTPRYLIKTRGQQVTLSCSPISGHRSVSWYQQTPGQGLQFLFEYFSETQRNKGNFPGRFSGRQFSNSRSEMNVSTLELGDSALYLCASSLGTSGAVFADTQYFGPGTRLTVL.